This T cell receptor beta chain was observed in a study of T cell responses to AZD1222 COVID-19 vaccine. Generated by immunoSEQ multiplex PCR, the TCRdb table keeps only in-frame clones and is missing some. This sample yields 180,000 or so clones, of which around 94% are seen a single time; about 2.8% belongs to the top ten. In its sample, this clone was seen once. The source material was peripheral blood, sampled on day 0 of AZD1222 vaccination. The sequence came from an adult in good health.

In DNA, the CDR3 is TGTGCCAGCAGCGTAGGTCCAGGGAATTTTGCTGAAGCTTTCTTT. It encodes CASSVGPGNFAEAFF. The V gene is TRBV9, the J gene TRBJ1-1; perhaps TRBD1 as D (5 bases). Germline lookup yields CDR1 SGDLS and CDR2 YYNGEE. The CDR3 is made up of 15 amino acids. Trimming removed 0 bases from V and 6 bases from J, with 15 bases in between.